The entry that follows covers one TCR beta chain sequence. Its antigen is unknown. The repertoire was sequenced with immunoSEQ multiplex PCR; TCRdb's copy has only in-frame clones and lacks some. The table lists approximately 28,000 clones, about 81% of them singletons. The data were obtained in a study of OX40 agonist ivuxolimab in advanced cancers. Study results and limitations: Antigen specificity of clonally expanded peripheral T cells was not established.

Trimming at V came to 6 bases and at J to 4 bases, leaving 6 bases not matched to a gene. The CDR3 extends over 13 amino acids. Germline CDR1 is LNHDA and CDR2 is SQIVND (reference sequence). The sequenced sample was CD4+ or CD8+ T cells sorted from blood, obtained in a trial of the OX40 agonist ivuxolimab. The V and J genes are TRBV19 and TRBJ2-7; 7 bases are shared with TRBD1. This clonotype originated in an adult with an advanced solid tumor such as melanoma, head and neck, liver or kidney cancer. In DNA, the CDR3 is TGTGCCAGTAGAAACAGGGGAGAATACGAGCAGTACTTC. This gives the protein CASRNRGEYEQYF. The entire variable domain, with the rest obtained from reference TRBV19 and TRBJ2-7, is as follows: DGGITQSPKYLFRKEGQNVTLSCEQNLNHDAMYWYRQDPGQGLRLIYYSQIVNDFQKGDIAEGYSVSREKKESFPLTVTSAQKNPTAFYLCASRNRGEYEQYFGPGTRLTVT.